These T cell receptor beta chains were read from a single sample in a study of blood T cell repertoires in COVID-19. Sequencing was performed with immunoSEQ multiplex PCR; in TCRdb, only in-frame clones are kept and a portion is missing. The sample has approximately 440,000 clones, about nine tenths seen once. Sequenced sample: PBMCs or T cells enriched from blood (not recorded which). All receptors derive from a woman younger than 30 who had recovered from COVID-19. The CDR3 runs from the conserved cysteine through the conserved F or W. A D gene is named only where the DNA matches it firmly. Clone sizes are given selectively: once, few, many, or a class where the clone is expanded.

TRBJ2-6 TRBV4-1 - - CASSQRAASFSGANVLTF TGCGCCAGCAGCCAACGAGCGGCCAGCTTTTCTGGGGCCAACGTCCTGACTTTC
TRBJ2-7 TRBV5-6 - - CASRGVDSYEQYF TGTGCCAGCAGAGGGGTAGACTCCTACGAGCAGTACTTC
TRBJ1-2 TRBV27 - - CASSRTVLYGYTF TGTGCCAGCAGTCGGACAGTCCTCTATGGCTACACCTTC
TRBJ2-7 TRBV5-1 - once CASSPAGSYEQYF TGCGCCAGCAGCCCGGCGGGCTCCTACGAGCAGTACTTC
TRBJ2-1 TRBV11-2 TRBD2 - CASSSGLDLNEQFF TGTGCCAGCAGCTCAGGACTAGACCTCAATGAGCAGTTCTTC
TRBJ1-1 TRBV19 - few CASSNRDTNTEAFF TGTGCCAGTAGTAACCGGGACACCAACACTGAAGCTTTCTTT
TRBJ2-5 TRBV28 TRBD1 - CASTQFDRGPETQYF TGTGCCAGCACCCAATTCGACAGGGGGCCAGAGACCCAGTACTTC
TRBJ1-1 TRBV7-3 TRBD1 - CASSSQGAGEAFF TGTGCCAGCAGTTCACAGGGGGCAGGTGAAGCTTTCTTT
TRBJ1-1 TRBV7-6 - - CASSSAGGHIIAEAFF TGTGCCAGCAGCTCAGCCGGGGGGCATATAATTGCTGAAGCTTTCTTT
TRBJ2-3 TRBV24-1 TRBD1 - CAAADRVDTQYF TGTGCCGCCGCGGACAGGGTAGATACGCAGTATTTT
TRBJ2-2 TRBV13 TRBD1 - CASSWGQGAPGELFF TGTGCCAGCAGCTGGGGACAGGGGGCCCCCGGGGAGCTGTTTTTT
TRBJ1-1 TRBV30 - - CAWSGKSSGDTEAFF TGTGCCTGGAGTGGTAAGTCCTCCGGGGACACTGAAGCTTTCTTT
TRBJ1-5 TRBV30 - - CAWSRLLNQPQHF TGTGCCTGGAGTAGACTTCTAAATCAGCCCCAGCATTTT
TRBJ1-1 TRBV5-4 TRBD1 - CASSPGTGMNTEAFF TGTGCCAGCAGTCCCGGGACAGGGATGAACACTGAAGCTTTCTTT
TRBJ1-5 TRBV5-5 - - CASSLAPQGADSNQPQHF TGTGCCAGCAGCTTGGCCCCACAGGGAGCGGATAGCAATCAGCCCCAGCATTTT
TRBJ2-5 TRBV4-1 TRBD2 - CASSQVGLAGELGIHSETQYF TGCGCCAGCAGCCAAGTAGGACTAGCGGGGGAGCTGGGTATTCATTCGGAGACCCAGTACTTC
TRBJ2-5 TRBV4-1 TRBD2 - CASSLRGGQETQYF TGCGCCAGCAGCTTGCGGGGGGGACAAGAGACCCAGTACTTC
TRBJ2-7 TRBV11-2 - - CASSSLRGREEQYF TGTGCCAGCAGCTCCCTCCGGGGGAGAGAAGAGCAGTACTTC
TRBJ2-1 TRBV5-4 TRBD1 - CASSGDLGTVSYNEQFF TGTGCCAGCAGTGGAGACCTAGGGACAGTCTCCTACAATGAGCAGTTCTTC
TRBJ1-5 TRBV11-2 - - CASSLDGRENQPQHF TGTGCCAGCAGCTTAGACGGCAGGGAAAATCAGCCCCAGCATTTT
TRBJ2-7 TRBV5-6 TRBD2 once CASSLVAGAGSYEQYF TGTGCCAGCAGCTTAGTAGCGGGGGCCGGCTCCTACGAGCAGTACTTC
TRBJ1-3 TRBV7-2 - - CASSLGAGNGNTIYF TGTGCCAGCAGCTTAGGTGCAGGGAATGGAAACACCATATATTTT
TRBJ1-5 TRBV30 - - CAWSHDSGGNQPQHF TGTGCCTGGAGTCACGATTCGGGGGGGAATCAGCCCCAGCATTTT
TRBJ2-7 TRBV28 TRBD2 - CASSSNWGGNYEQYF TGTGCCAGCAGTTCAAATTGGGGGGGGAACTACGAGCAGTACTTC
TRBJ2-5 TRBV5-1 TRBD1 - CASSLGQGAEETQYF TGCGCCAGCAGCTTAGGACAGGGGGCGGAAGAGACCCAGTACTTC
TRBJ2-3 TRBV6-4 TRBD2 once CASSDSSGGYEDTQYF TGTGCCAGCAGTGACAGTAGCGGGGGGTATGAAGATACGCAGTATTTT
TRBJ1-5 TRBV7-8 - - CASSLGQGSSNQPQHF TGTGCCAGCAGCTTAGGGCAGGGTTCTAGCAATCAGCCCCAGCATTTT
TRBJ2-1 TRBV27 - - CASSLSPPDYLHNEQFF TGTGCCAGCAGTTTATCGCCCCCCGACTACCTTCACAATGAGCAGTTCTTC
TRBJ2-5 TRBV7-7 - - CASSQTVQETQYF TGTGCCAGCAGCCAGACAGTACAAGAGACCCAGTACTTC
TRBJ2-1 TRBV24-1 TRBD2 - CATSDPRDPGGDEQFF TGTGCCACCAGTGATCCCCGAGACCCGGGAGGGGATGAGCAGTTCTTC
TRBJ1-5 TRBV24-1 TRBD1 - CATSGGQGHYSNQPQHF TGTGCCACCAGCGGCGGACAGGGACACTATAGCAATCAGCCCCAGCATTTT
TRBJ2-5 TRBV7-2 - - CASSLDTGSKETQYF TGTGCCAGCAGCTTAGATACAGGGTCTAAAGAGACCCAGTACTTC
TRBJ1-6 TRBV9 - - CASSVGGQGNSPLHF TGTGCCAGCAGCGTAGGGGGGCAGGGGAATTCACCCCTCCACTTT
TRBJ1-1 TRBV28 - - CASSLRAGARTEAFF TGTGCCAGCAGTTTAAGGGCAGGGGCCAGGACTGAAGCTTTCTTT
TRBJ2-5 TRBV3-1/TRBV3-2 TRBD2 - CASSLTGTSGGYSGETQYF TGTGCCAGCAGCCTAACCGGGACTAGCGGGGGGTACTCCGGGGAGACCCAGTACTTC
TRBJ1-1 TRBV9 - once CASSVSKRGTEAFF TGTGCCAGCAGCGTATCCAAGAGAGGAACTGAAGCTTTCTTT
TRBJ1-2 TRBV28 - - CASSLGRANYGYTF TGTGCCAGCAGTTTAGGCAGGGCAAACTATGGCTACACCTTC
TRBJ1-2 TRBV5-1 - - CASSPGNYGYTF TGCGCCAGCAGTCCAGGGAACTATGGCTACACCTTC
TRBJ2-3 TRBV30 TRBD2 - CAWRDSGGPDTQYF TGTGCCTGGAGGGATTCGGGGGGGCCAGATACGCAGTATTTT
TRBJ1-2 TRBV20-1 - - CSASRSGGSGYTF TGCAGTGCTAGTCGTTCGGGGGGCAGCGGCTACACCTTC
TRBJ1-1 TRBV11-3 TRBD1 - CASGSDRGTEAFF TGTGCCAGCGGAAGTGACAGGGGCACTGAAGCTTTCTTT
TRBJ1-4 TRBV5-1 TRBD1 - CASSGTGEKLFF TGCGCCAGCAGCGGTACAGGGGAGAAACTGTTTTTT
TRBJ2-5 TRBV5-6 - - CASQRERTFLETQYF TGTGCCTCTCAAAGGGAGAGGACTTTTTTAGAGACCCAGTACTTC
TRBJ1-1 TRBV5-1 TRBD1 - CASSWGTANTEAFF TGCGCCAGCAGCTGGGGGACAGCCAACACTGAAGCTTTCTTT
TRBJ1-2 TRBV5-6 - - CASSFDSGDGYTF TGTGCCAGCAGCTTTGATTCAGGGGACGGCTACACCTTC
TRBJ2-7 TRBV2 - - CASSREGGDEQYF TGTGCCAGCTCTAGGGAAGGGGGAGACGAGCAGTACTTC